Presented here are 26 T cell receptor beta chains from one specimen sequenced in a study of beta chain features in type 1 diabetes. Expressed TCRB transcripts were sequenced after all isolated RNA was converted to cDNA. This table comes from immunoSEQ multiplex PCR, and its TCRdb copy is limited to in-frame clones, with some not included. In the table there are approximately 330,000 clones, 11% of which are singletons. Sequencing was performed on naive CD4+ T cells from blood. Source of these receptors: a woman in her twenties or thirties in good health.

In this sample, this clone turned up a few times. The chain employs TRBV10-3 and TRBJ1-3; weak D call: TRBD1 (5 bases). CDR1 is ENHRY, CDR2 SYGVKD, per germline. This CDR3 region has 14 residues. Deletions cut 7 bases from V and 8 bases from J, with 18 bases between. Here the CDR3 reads CAINRGTGGDTIYF. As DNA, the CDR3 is TGTGCCATCAACCGGGGGACTGGAGGAGACACCATATATTTT.

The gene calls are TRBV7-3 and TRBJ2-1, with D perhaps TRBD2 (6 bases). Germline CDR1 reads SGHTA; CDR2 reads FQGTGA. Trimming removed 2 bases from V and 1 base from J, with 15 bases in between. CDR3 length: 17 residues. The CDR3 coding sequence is TGTGCCAGCAGCTTAGGGCTTTCGCGGGATTCCTACAATGAGCAGTTCTTC. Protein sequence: CASSLGLSRDSYNEQFF.

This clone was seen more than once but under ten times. CDR3 residues: CASTREGRTQYF. In nucleotides, the CDR3 is TGTGCCAGCACCCGCGAAGGGAGGACCCAGTACTTC. The chain is built from TRBV7-9 and TRBJ2-5; D is perhaps TRBD2 (5 bases). Germline V lookup: CDR1 SEHNR, CDR2 FQNEAQ (reference sequence). With 7 bases removed from V and 7 bases from J, the gap between germline ends came to 13 bases. CDR3 length: 12 amino acids.

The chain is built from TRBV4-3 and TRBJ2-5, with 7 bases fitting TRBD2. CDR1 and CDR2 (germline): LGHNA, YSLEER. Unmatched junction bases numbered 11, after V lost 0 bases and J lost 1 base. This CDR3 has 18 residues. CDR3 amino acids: CASSQDVTASGAQETQYF. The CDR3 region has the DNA TGCGCCAGCAGCCAAGACGTCACGGCTAGCGGCGCCCAAGAGACCCAGTACTTC.

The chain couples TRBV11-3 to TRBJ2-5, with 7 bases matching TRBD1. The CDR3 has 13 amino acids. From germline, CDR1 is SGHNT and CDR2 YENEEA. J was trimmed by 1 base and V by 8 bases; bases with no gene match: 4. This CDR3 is CASSRQGQETQYF. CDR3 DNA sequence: TGTGCCAGCTCCCGACAGGGCCAAGAGACCCAGTACTTC.

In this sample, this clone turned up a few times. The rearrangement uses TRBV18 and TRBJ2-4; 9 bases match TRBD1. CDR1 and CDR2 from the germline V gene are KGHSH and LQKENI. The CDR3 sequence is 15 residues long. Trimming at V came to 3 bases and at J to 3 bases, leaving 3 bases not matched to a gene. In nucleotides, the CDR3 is TGTGCCAGCTCACCGGGACAGGGCGGCAAAAACATTCAGTACTTC. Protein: CASSPGQGGKNIQYF.

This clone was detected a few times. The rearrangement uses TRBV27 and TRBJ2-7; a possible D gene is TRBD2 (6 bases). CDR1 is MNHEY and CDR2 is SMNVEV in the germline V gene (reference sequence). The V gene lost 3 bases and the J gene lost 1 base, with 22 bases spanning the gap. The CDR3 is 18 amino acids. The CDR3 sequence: CASSFRSPTGEWSYEQYF. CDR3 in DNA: TGTGCCAGCAGTTTCCGCAGTCCTACGGGAGAGTGGTCCTACGAGCAGTACTTC.

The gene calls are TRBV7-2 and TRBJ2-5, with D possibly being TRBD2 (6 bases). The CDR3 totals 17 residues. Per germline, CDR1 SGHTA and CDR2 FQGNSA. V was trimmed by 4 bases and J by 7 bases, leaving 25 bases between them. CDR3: CASSSPPLAGTSGTQYF. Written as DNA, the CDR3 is TGTGCCAGCAGCTCCCCCCCCTTGGCGGGGACCTCGGGGACCCAGTACTTC. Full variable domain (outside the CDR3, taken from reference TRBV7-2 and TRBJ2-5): GAGVSQSPSNKVTEKGKDVELRCDPISGHTALYWYRQSLGQGLEFLIYFQGNSAPDKSGLPSDRFSAERTGGSVSTLTIQRTQQEDSAVYLCASSSPPLAGTSGTQYFGPGTRLLVL.

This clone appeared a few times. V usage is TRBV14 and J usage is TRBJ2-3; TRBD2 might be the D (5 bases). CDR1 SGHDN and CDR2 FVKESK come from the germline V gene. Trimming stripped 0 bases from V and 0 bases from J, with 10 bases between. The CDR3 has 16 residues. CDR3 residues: CASSQDLLASTDTQYF. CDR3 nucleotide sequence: TGTGCCAGCAGCCAAGATCTGCTAGCTAGCACAGATACGCAGTATTTT.

For the CDR3, the DNA is TGTGCCAGCTGCCGGGACAGGATAGACGAGCAGTACTTC. Protein sequence: CASCRDRIDEQYF. The chain recombines TRBV18 with TRBJ2-7; 8 bases line up with TRBD1. This CDR3 is 13 amino acids long. Per the germline V gene, CDR1 is KGHSH and CDR2 is LQKENI. With V trimmed by 7 bases and J by 5 bases, 7 bases remained unmatched.

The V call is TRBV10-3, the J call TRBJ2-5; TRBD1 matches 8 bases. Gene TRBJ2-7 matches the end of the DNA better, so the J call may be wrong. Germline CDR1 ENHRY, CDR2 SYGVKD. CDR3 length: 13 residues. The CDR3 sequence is CAIQGAPPYEQYF. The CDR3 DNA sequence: TGTGCCATCCAGGGGGCCCCCCCCTACGAGCAGTACTTC.

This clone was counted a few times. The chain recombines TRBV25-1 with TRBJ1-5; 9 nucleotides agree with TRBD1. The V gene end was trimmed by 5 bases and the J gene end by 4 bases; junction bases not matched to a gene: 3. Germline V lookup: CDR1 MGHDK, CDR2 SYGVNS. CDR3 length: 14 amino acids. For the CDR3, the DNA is TGTGCCAGCAGTTCGACAGGGGGTAATCAGCCCCAGCATTTT. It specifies CASSSTGGNQPQHF.

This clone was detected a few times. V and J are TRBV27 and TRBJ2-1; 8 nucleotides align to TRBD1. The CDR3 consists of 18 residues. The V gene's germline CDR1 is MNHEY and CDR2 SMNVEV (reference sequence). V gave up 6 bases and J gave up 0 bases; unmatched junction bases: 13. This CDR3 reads CASSQIPGQESSYNEQFF. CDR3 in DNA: TGTGCCAGCAGCCAAATCCCGGGACAGGAGTCCTCCTACAATGAGCAGTTCTTC.

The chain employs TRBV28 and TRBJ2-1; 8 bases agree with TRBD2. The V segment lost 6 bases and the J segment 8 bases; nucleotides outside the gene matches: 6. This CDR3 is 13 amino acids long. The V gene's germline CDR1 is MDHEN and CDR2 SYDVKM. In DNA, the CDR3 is TGTGCCAGCAGACGGGAGGGCCGATATGAGCAGTTCTTC. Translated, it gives CASRREGRYEQFF.

In DNA, the CDR3 is TGTGCCAGCAGTTTAACGCAGGGGGCGGATCTAGCTTTCTTT. Encoded protein: CASSLTQGADLAFF. V gene TRBV28 combines with J gene TRBJ1-1; 8 bases are shared with TRBD1. Germline CDR1 MDHEN, CDR2 SYDVKM. The ends lost 2 bases at V and 10 bases at J; junction bases unmatched: 9. This CDR3 spans 14 amino acids.

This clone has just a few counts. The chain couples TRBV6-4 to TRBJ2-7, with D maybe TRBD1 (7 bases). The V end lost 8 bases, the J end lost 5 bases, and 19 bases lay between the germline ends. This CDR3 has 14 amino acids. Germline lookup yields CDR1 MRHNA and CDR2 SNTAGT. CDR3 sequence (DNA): TGTGCCAGCTCCCCGCAGGGGGGATCAAACGAGCAGTACTTC. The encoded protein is CASSPQGGSNEQYF.

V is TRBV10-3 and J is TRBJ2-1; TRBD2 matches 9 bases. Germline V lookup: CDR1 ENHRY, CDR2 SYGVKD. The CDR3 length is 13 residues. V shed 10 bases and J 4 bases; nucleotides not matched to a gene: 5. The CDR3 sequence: CATRTSVYNEQFF. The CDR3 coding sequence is TGTGCCACCCGGACTAGCGTTTACAATGAGCAGTTCTTC.

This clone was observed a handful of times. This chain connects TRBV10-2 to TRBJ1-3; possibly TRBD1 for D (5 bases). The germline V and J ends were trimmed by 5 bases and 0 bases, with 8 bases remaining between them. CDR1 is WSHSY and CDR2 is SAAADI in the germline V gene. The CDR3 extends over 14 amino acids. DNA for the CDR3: TGCGCCAGCAGTAGACAGTTCTCTGGAAACACCATATATTTT. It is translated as CASSRQFSGNTIYF.

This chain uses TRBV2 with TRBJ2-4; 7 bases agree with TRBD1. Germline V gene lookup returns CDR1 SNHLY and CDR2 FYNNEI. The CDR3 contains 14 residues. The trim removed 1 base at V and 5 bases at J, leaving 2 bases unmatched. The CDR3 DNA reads TGTGCCAGCAGTGAAGACAGGGGAGAAAACATTCAGTACTTC. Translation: CASSEDRGENIQYF.

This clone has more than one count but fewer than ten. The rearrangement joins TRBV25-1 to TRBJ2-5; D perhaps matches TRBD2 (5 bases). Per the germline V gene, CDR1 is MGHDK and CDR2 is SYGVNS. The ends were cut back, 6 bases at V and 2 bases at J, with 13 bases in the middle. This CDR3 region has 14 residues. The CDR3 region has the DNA TGTGCCAGCAGGCTAGGAGCGGTACAAGAGACCCAGTACTTC. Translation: CASRLGAVQETQYF. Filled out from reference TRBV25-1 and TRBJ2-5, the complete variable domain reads EADIYQTPRYLVIGTGKKITLECSQTMGHDKMYWYQQDPGMELHLIHYSYGVNSTEKGDLSSESTVSRIRTEHFPLTLESARPSHTSQYLCASRLGAVQETQYFGPGTRLLVL.

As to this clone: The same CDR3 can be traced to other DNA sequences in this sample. The CDR3 spells CASSRDRGNQPQHF. The DNA for the CDR3 is TGTGCCAGCTCGCGGGACAGGGGAAATCAGCCCCAGCATTTT. The chain has TRBV18 and TRBJ1-5; 10 bases are shared with TRBD1. Per germline, CDR1 KGHSH and CDR2 LQKENI. CDR3 length: 14 amino acids. The V gene end was trimmed by 6 bases and the J gene end by 4 bases; junction bases not matched to a gene: 3.

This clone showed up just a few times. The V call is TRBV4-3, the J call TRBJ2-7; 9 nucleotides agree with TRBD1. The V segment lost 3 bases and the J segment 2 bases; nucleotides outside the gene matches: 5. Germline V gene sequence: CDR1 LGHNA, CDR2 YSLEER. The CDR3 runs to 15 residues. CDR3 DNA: TGCGCCAGCAGCCAGGGACAGGGTTTCACCTACGAGCAGTACTTC. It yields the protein CASSQGQGFTYEQYF.

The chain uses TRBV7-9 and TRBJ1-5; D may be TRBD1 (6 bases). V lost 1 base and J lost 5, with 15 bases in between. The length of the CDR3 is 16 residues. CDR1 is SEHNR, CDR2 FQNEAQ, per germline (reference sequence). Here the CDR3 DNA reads TGTGCCAGCAGCTTAGGCAGGGGAGAAGGCTATCAGCCCCAGCATTTT. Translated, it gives CASSLGRGEGYQPQHF.

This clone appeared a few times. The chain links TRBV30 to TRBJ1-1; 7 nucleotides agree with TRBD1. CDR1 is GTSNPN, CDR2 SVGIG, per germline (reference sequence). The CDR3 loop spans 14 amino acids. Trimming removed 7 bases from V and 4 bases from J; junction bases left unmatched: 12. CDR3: CAFSQGGAVTEAFF. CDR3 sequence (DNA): TGTGCCTTTAGCCAGGGGGGCGCGGTCACTGAAGCTTTCTTT. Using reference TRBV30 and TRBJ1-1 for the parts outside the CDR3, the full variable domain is SQTIHQWPATLVQPVGSPLSLECTVEGTSNPNLYWYRQAAGRGLQLLFYSVGIGQISSEVPQNLSASRPQDRQFILSSKKLLLSDSGFYLCAFSQGGAVTEAFFGQGTRLTVV.

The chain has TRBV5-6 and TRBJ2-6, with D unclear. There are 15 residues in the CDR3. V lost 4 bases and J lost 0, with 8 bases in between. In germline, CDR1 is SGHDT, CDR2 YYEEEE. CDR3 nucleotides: TGTGCCAGCAGCGAACAGATCTCTGGGGCCAACGTCCTGACTTTC. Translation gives CASSEQISGANVLTF.

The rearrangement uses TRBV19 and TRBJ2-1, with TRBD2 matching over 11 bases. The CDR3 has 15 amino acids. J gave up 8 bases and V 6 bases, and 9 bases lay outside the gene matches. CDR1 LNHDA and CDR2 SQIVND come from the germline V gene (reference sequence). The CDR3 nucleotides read TGTGCCAGTAGGAATGCGGGACTAGCGGTACATGAGCAGTTCTTC. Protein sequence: CASRNAGLAVHEQFF.